The clone carrying this T cell receptor beta chain showed up just once. The data were taken from a study of shared clonotypes between healthy human individuals. Study-level background: Ranging from 18 to 49 in age, donors were a couple of women and a few men.

The assay was carried out at the deep level. The repertoire was sequenced with immunoSEQ multiplex PCR; TCRdb's copy has only in-frame clones and lacks some. The table includes about 2,500,000 clones, approximately 92% detected once. Adults of Caucasian background living in Nashville, Tennessee made up all donors. Naive CD45RA+ and memory CD45RA-negative subsets were split from CD4+ cells. Germline V lookup: CDR1 SGHRS, CDR2 YFSETQ. V lost 4 bases to trimming and J lost 1 base; unmatched junction nucleotides: 9. The CDR3 has 16 amino acids. Input material: naive CD4+ T cells sorted from blood. Subset of the sample: CD45RA+ positively selected. The chain is built from TRBV5-1 and TRBJ2-7, with 9 bases that match TRBD1. This TCR derives from a man aged 18 to 30 in good health. In nucleotides, the CDR3 is TGCGCCAGCAGCAGGCAAACAGGGGGCGAATCCTACGAGCAGTACTTC. This gives the protein CASSRQTGGESYEQYF. Variable domain in full (rest from reference TRBV5-1 and TRBJ2-7): KAGVTQTPRYLIKTRGQQVTLSCSPISGHRSVSWYQQTPGQGLQFLFEYFSETQRNKGNFPGRFSGRQFSNSRSEMNVSTLELGDSALYLCASSRQTGGESYEQYFGPGTRLTVT.